The 13 T cell receptor beta chains given below trace back to one sample, sequenced in a study of T cells in Graves' hyperthyroidism and ophthalmopathy. Authors of the study amplified TCR beta CDR3 regions from RNA transcripts. RT-PCR in the first round (using the HTBI primer set) targeted the TCR CDR3. TCRdb processed the multiplex PCR reads anew with MiXCR; each CDR3 protein has one entry. The sample shows over 90,000 distinct CDR3 sequences, 47% of them seen only once. Sequencing input: blood. All receptors come from a man aged 40-50 years with Graves' hyperthyroidism.

There are many counts of this clonotype. This sequence joins TRBV28 and TRBJ2-7; D ambiguous. The germline gives CDR1 MDHEN, CDR2 SYDVKM. Trimming cost V 6 bases and J 2 bases, with 8 bases left between them. This CDR3 spans 12 amino acids. The CDR3 sequence is CASRVGPYEQYF. CDR3 DNA sequence: TGTGCCAGCAGGGTAGGGCCCTACGAGCAGTACTTC. The entire variable domain, with the rest obtained from reference TRBV28 and TRBJ2-7, is as follows: DVKVTQSSRYLVKRTGEKVFLECVQDMDHENMFWYRQDPGLGLRLIYFSYDVKMKEKGDIPEGYSVSREKKERFSLILESASTNQTSMYLCASRVGPYEQYFGPGTRLTVT.

This sequence joins TRBV6-5 and TRBJ2-3; D may match TRBD1 or TRBD2 (5 bases each). The germline V and J ends were trimmed by 1 base and 5 bases, with 13 bases remaining between them. The germline V gene encodes CDR1 MNHEY and CDR2 SVGAGI. CDR3 size: 15 residues. The CDR3 spells CASSYFEGRGDTQYF. In DNA form, the CDR3 reads TGTGCCAGCAGTTACTTCGAGGGGCGCGGAGATACGCAGTATTTT.

This clonotype was recorded many times. The chain joins TRBV20-1 to TRBJ2-1; D not certain. The germline V gene has CDR1 DFQATT and CDR2 SNEGSKA (reference sequence). CDR3 length: 11 residues. V lost 1 base, J lost 10 bases, and 8 bases lay in between. The CDR3 nucleotides read TGCAGTGCTAGAGCCAGGCGCGAGCAGTTCTTC. The encoded protein is CSARARREQFF.

At least ten counts were recorded for this clonotype. The chain is built from TRBV29-1 and TRBJ2-1, with 9 bases that match TRBD1. Germline V gene data show CDR1 as SQVTM and CDR2 as ANQGSEA. This CDR3 region has 18 residues. V dropped 4 bases and J dropped 4; count of bases not matched to a gene: 17. CDR3 protein: CSVVGTGIVAVGYNEQFF. The DNA for the CDR3 is TGCAGCGTTGTGGGGACAGGGATCGTCGCCGTTGGTTACAATGAGCAGTTCTTC.

This clonotype turned up a few times. The gene calls are TRBV20-1 and TRBJ1-1; D is unclear. The CDR3 runs 14 residues. V was clipped by 1 base and J by 5 bases, with 14 bases between them. Germline values: CDR1 DFQATT, CDR2 SNEGSKA (reference sequence). The CDR3 DNA follows: TGCAGTGCTAGAGGGGTCGGGTTGGGGACTGAAGCTTTCTTT. Translation gives CSARGVGLGTEAFF.

This chain links TRBV7-6 with TRBJ1-1; the D gene is possibly TRBD1 (5 bases). Germline CDR1 and CDR2: SGHVS and FNYEAQ. This CDR3 is 12 amino acids long. Trimming removed 1 base at V and 9 bases at J, with 9 bases between. The CDR3 nucleotides read TGTGCCAGCAGCTTAGAGACAGCTAAAGCTTTCTTT. Its translation: CASSLETAKAFF. Full variable domain (remainder filled in from reference TRBV7-6 and TRBJ1-1): GAGVSQSPRYKVTKRGQDVALRCDPISGHVSLYWYRQALGQGPEFLTYFNYEAQQDKSGLPNDRFSAERPEGSISTLTIQRTEQRDSAMYRCASSLETAKAFFGQGTRLTVV.

As concerns this clonotype: This may be a read error: a much more frequent sequence differs by one nucleotide. Given the absence of the conserved phenylalanine or tryptophan at the CDR3 end, a read error is likely. The chain recombines TRBV3-1 with TRBJ2-5, with D perhaps matching TRBD2 (5 bases). The V gene's germline CDR1 is LGHDT and CDR2 YNNKEL (reference sequence). V was trimmed by 1 base and J by 5 bases, leaving 11 bases between them. The CDR3 runs 14 residues. This CDR3 reads CASSQARRFETQYV. The CDR3 nucleotides read TGTGCCAGCAGCCAAGCCCGGAGGTTTGAGACCCAGTACGTC.

This clonotype was picked up many times. The chain employs TRBV7-9 and TRBJ1-2, with 12 positions matching TRBD1. V shed 5 bases and J 3 bases; nucleotides not matched to a gene: 10. CDR3 length: 17 amino acids. Germline loops: CDR1 SEHNR, CDR2 FQNEAQ (reference sequence). CDR3 protein: CASSTRDRGPLHYGYTF. DNA for the CDR3: TGTGCCAGCAGCACCCGGGACAGGGGGCCTCTACACTATGGCTACACCTTC.

This clonotype was counted many times. The chain recombines TRBV28 with TRBJ1-2, with 9 bases that match TRBD1. CDR1 MDHEN and CDR2 SYDVKM come from the germline V gene. The CDR3 extends over 16 amino acids. V trimming: 6 bases; J trimming: 8 bases; junction bases outside the gene matches: 16. This chain's CDR3 is CASSSGWGQGSIGYTF. The CDR3 DNA reads TGTGCCAGCAGCTCTGGTTGGGGACAGGGAAGTATAGGCTACACCTTC.

CDR3 DNA: TGTGCCAGCAGCTTCCGGGACACCTATGGCTACACCTTC. This encodes CASSFRDTYGYTF. This chain links TRBV7-9 with TRBJ1-2; possible D gene TRBD1, 6 bases. The CDR3 has 13 amino acids. V lost 3 bases to trimming and J lost 4 bases, with 9 bases between them. Germline-derived CDR1 and CDR2 are SEHNR and FQNEAQ (reference sequence).

V is TRBV2 and J is TRBJ1-1, with D unresolved. The ends were cut back, 4 bases at V and 5 bases at J, with 17 bases in the middle. Germline V gene data show CDR1 as SNHLY and CDR2 as FYNNEI. The CDR3 extends over 15 amino acids. The CDR3 protein is CASSVAQALTTEAFF. The DNA of the CDR3 is TGTGCCAGCAGTGTCGCGCAGGCCCTGACGACTGAAGCTTTCTTT.

This chain uses TRBV14 with TRBJ1-2; 8 bases align to TRBD1. Trimming removed 2 bases from V and 6 bases from J; junction bases left unmatched: 8. Germline V gene data show CDR1 as SGHDN and CDR2 as FVKESK. This CDR3 is built from 15 residues. CDR3 loop: CASSQIGQGRDGYTF. DNA for the CDR3: TGTGCCAGCAGCCAAATCGGACAGGGAAGGGATGGCTACACCTTC.

In its sample, this clonotype was seen many times. V usage is TRBV29-1 and J usage is TRBJ2-2, with D perhaps given as TRBD1 or TRBD2 (6 bases each). Germline values: CDR1 SQVTM, CDR2 ANQGSEA. This CDR3 region has 16 residues. Trimming shortened V by 3 bases and J by 4 bases, and 18 bases separated the two germline ends. As DNA, the CDR3 is TGCAGCGTTGATGTTCCGGGGGCAGCGGGCACCGGGGAGCTGTTTTTT. Protein: CSVDVPGAAGTGELFF.